This T cell receptor beta chain came from a study of cytomegalovirus exposure and HLA in healthy donors. Study-wide findings and caveats: Prior analysis indicated that the majority of TCR beta V segments exhibited productivity approximately 87% or approximately 30% of the time. The study designated fewer than 200 TCR beta chains cytomegalovirus-associated. A reported reduction in N-insertions relative to the approximately 690-donor mean was seen in an Asian-associated ancestry cluster in a later analysis. In vitro assays verified that three CMV-associated chains recognized CMV antigens specifically.

Note on this clone: The antigen remains undetermined.

The germline V gene encodes CDR1 MDHEN and CDR2 SYDVKM. The CDR3 extends over 13 amino acids. Trimming took off 3 bases at V and 4 bases at J, with 9 bases between the two ends. In the PCR, 60 Vbeta and 13 Jbeta primers were used. Measured with immunoSEQ multiplex PCR; TCRdb has only the in-frame clones, and not every one. The top ten clones hold approximately 11% of a sample with approximately 100,000 clones, around 75% of them seen once. The V and J genes are TRBV28 and TRBJ1-1; D is undetermined. The sample consisted of PBMCs. The sequence derives from a young man in good health and CMV-seropositive. DNA of the CDR3: TGTGCCAGCAGTTTCGGGGTTACCACTGAAGCTTTCTTT. It specifies CASSFGVTTEAFF.